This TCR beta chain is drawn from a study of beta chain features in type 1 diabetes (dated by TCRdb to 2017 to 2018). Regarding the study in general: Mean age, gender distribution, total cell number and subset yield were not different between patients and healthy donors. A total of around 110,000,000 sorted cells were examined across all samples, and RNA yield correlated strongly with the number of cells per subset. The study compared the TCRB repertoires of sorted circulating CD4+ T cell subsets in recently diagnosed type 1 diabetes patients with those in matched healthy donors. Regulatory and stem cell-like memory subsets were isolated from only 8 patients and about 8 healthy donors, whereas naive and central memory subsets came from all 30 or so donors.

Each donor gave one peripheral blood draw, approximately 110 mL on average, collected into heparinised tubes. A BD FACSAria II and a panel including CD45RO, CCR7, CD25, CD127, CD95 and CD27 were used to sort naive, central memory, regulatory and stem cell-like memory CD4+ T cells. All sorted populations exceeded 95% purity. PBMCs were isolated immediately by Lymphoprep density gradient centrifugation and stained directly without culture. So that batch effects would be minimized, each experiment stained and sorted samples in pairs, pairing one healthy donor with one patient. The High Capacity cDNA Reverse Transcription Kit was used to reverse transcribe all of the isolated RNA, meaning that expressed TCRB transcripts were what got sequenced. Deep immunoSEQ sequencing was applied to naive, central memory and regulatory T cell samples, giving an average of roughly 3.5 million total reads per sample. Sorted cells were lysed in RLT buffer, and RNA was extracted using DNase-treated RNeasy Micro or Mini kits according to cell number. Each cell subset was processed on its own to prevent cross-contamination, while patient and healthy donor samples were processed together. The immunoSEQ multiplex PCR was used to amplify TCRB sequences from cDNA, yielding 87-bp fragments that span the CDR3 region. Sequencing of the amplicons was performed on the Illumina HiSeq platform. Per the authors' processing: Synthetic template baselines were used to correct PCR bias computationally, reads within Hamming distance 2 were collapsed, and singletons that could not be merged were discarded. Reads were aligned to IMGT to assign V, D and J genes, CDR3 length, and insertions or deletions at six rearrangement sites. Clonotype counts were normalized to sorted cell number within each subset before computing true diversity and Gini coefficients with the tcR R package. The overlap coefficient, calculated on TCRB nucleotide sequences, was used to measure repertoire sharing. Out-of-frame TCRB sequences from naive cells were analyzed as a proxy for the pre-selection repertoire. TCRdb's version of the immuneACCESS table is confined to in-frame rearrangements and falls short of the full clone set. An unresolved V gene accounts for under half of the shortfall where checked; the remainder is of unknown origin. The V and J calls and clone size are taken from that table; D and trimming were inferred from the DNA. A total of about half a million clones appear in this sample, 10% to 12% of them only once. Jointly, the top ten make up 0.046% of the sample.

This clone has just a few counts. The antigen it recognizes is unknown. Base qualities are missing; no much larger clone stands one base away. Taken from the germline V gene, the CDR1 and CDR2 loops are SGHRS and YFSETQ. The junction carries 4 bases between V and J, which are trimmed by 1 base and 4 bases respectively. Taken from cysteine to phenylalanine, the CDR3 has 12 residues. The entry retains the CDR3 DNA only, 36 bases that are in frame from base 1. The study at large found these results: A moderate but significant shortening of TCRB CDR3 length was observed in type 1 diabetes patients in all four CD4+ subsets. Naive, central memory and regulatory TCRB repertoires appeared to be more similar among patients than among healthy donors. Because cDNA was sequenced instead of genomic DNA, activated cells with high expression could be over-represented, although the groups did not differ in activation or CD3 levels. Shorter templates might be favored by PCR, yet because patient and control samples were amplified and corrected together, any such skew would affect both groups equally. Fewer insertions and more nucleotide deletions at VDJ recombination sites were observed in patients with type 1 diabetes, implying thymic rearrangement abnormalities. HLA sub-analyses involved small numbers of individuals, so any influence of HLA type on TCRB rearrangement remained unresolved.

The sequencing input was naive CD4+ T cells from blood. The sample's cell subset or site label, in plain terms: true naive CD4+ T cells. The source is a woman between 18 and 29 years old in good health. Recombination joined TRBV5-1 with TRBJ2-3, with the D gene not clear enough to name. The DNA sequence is TGCGCCAGCAGCTTGTTTTCAGATACGCAGTATTTT. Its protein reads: CASSLFSDTQYF.